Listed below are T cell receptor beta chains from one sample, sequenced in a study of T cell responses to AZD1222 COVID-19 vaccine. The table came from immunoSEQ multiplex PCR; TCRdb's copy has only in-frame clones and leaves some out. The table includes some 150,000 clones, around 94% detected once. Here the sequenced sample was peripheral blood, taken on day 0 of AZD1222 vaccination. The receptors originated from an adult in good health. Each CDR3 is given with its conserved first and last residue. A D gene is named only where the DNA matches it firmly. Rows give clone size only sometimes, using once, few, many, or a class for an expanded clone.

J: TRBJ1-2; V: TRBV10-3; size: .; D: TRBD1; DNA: TGTGCCATCAGTGAGTCGTCCGGGACAGGGGCCTTAAGGGACCATGGCTACACCTTC; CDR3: CAISESSGTGALRDHGYTF
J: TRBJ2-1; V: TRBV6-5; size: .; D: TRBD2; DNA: TGTGCCAGCAGTTCATCGGGAGGCTACAATGAGCAGTTCTTC; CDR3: CASSSSGGYNEQFF
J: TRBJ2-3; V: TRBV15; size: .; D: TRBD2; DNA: TGTGCCACCAGCCCCCCGCAGGGGCTAGCGGGAGTGGGAGATACGCAGTATTTT; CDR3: CATSPPQGLAGVGDTQYF
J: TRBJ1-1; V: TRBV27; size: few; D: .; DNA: TGTGCCAGCAGTTTAGGAGAAAACACTGAAGCTTTCTTT; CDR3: CASSLGENTEAFF
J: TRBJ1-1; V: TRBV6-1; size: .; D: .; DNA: TGTGCCAGCAGTGATACGGGACTCTCGAACACTGAAGCTTTCTTT; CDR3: CASSDTGLSNTEAFF
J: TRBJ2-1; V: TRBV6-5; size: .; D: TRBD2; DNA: TGTGCCAGCAGTTACTCTAGCGGGGGGGCCTATGAGCAGTTCTTC; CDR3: CASSYSSGGAYEQFF
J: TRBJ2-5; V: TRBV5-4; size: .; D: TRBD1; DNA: TGTGCCAGCAGCTTACAGGGGGCCCCAGAGACCCAGTACTTC; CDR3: CASSLQGAPETQYF
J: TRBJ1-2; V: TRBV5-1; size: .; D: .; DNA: TGCGCCAGCAGCTTGTTGTCGGGGGATGGAGGCTACACCTTC; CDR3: CASSLLSGDGGYTF
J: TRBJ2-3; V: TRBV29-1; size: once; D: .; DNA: TGCAGCGTCGAACTTGGAGATACGCAGTATTTT; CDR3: CSVELGDTQYF
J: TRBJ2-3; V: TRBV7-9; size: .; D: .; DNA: TGTGCCAGCAGCCGGGCGCCCCGGGAGGATACGCAGTATTTT; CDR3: CASSRAPREDTQYF
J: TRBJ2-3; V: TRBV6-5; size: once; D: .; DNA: TGTGCCAGCAGTTACGGGGAGCCTGGCACAGATACGCAGTATTTT; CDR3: CASSYGEPGTDTQYF
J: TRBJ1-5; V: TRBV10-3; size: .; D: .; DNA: TGTGCCATCAGTGAGACTCAGGGTTGGAATCAGCCCCAGCATTTT; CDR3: CAISETQGWNQPQHF
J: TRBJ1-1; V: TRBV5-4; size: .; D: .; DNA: TGTGCCAGCAGCCCCTTGGGGGGACTCCCGAACACTGAAGCTTTCTTT; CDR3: CASSPLGGLPNTEAFF
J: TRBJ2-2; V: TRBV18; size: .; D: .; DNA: TGTGCCAGCTCACTATCGGGCGGGAACACCGGGGAGCTGTTTTTT; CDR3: CASSLSGGNTGELFF
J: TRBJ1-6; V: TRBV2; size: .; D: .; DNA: TGTGCCAGCAGTGTGGAGGCCAGTGGTTCACCCCTCCACTTT; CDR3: CASSVEASGSPLHF
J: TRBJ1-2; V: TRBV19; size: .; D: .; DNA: TGTGCCAGTAGTAGCTCTGGGACCAACTATGGCTACACCTTC; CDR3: CASSSSGTNYGYTF
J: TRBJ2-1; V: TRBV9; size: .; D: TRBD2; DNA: TGTGCCAGCAGCGTAGACAGCGGGGCTACAGACAATGAGCAGTTCTTC; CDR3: CASSVDSGATDNEQFF
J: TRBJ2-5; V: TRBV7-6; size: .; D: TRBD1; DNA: TGTGCCAGCAGCGGTGCTCCGGGACAGCAAGAGACCCAGTACTTC; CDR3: CASSGAPGQQETQYF
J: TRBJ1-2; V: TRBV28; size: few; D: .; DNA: TGTGCCAGCAGCCTTGCCTCCTATGGCTACACCTTC; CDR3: CASSLASYGYTF
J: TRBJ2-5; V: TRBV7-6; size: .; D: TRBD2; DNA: TGTGCCAGCAGCCCCGGGACTAGCGGGAGAAGGGAGACCCAGTACTTC; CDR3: CASSPGTSGRRETQYF
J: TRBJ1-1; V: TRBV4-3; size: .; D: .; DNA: TGCGCCAGCAGCCCGAAGTCGGGGGAATACACTGAAGCTTTCTTT; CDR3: CASSPKSGEYTEAFF
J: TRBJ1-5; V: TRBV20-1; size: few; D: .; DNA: TGCAGTGCTAGTAAGGGTGCTAGCAATCAGCCCCAGCATTTT; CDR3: CSASKGASNQPQHF
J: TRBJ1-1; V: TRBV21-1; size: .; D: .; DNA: TGTGCCAGCAGGCCCCCAGTGGGCACGTCTGAAGCTTTCTTT; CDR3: CASRPPVGTSEAFF
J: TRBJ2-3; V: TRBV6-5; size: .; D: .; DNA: TGTGCCAGCAGTTACGGGCGGGGCACAGATACGCAGTATTTT; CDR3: CASSYGRGTDTQYF
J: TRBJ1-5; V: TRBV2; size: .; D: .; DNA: TGTGCCAGCAGCGAAAGATTGGGGGGCAATCAGCCCCAGCATTTT; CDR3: CASSERLGGNQPQHF
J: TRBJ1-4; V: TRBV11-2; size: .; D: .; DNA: TGTGCCAGCAGCTTGATGGGTGGTAGGGTCGATGAAAAACTGTTTTTT; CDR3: CASSLMGGRVDEKLFF
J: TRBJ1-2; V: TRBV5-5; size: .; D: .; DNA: TGTGCCAGCAGTACGCCGGGACAAGGAGGTCACTATGGCTACACCTTC; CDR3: CASSTPGQGGHYGYTF
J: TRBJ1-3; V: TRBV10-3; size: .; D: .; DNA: TGTGCCATCAATACAGGGTTGGAAGGAAACACCATATATTTT; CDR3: CAINTGLEGNTIYF
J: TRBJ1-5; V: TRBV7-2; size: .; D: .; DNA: TGTGCCAGCAGCTCAAGGGACAATCAGCCCCAGCATTTT; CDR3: CASSSRDNQPQHF
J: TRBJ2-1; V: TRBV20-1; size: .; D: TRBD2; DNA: TGCAGTGCCAGTGGGGGACTAGCCAATGAGCAGTTCTTC; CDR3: CSASGGLANEQFF
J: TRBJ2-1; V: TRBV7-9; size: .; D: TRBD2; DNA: TGTGCCAGCAGCTCAAGTCCGGGACTAGGGGGTCATGAGCAGTTCTTC; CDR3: CASSSSPGLGGHEQFF
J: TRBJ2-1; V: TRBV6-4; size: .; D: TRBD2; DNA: TGTGCCAGCAGCGAAGCGGGAGGGAGCCACAATGAGCAGTTCTTC; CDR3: CASSEAGGSHNEQFF
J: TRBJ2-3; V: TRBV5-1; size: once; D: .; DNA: TGCGCCAGCAGCTTGGCCGGACCCTCCACAGATACGCAGTATTTT; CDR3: CASSLAGPSTDTQYF
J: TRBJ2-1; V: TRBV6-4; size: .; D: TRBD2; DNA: TGTGCCAGCAGTGTACTAGCGGGAGAGGGAAATGAGCAGTTCTTC; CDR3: CASSVLAGEGNEQFF
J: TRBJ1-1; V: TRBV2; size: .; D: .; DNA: TGTGCCAGCAGTAAAGGGGCAGTCGGGTACACTGAAGCTTTCTTT; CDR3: CASSKGAVGYTEAFF
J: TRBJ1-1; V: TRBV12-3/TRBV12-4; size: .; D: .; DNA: TGTGCCAGCAGTTCCGGGGGTGCTAAGGCTTTCTTT; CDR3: CASSSGGAKAFF
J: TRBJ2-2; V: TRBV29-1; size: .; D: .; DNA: TGCAGCGCGGGATGGGGTTCCGGGGAGCTGTTTTTT; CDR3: CSAGWGSGELFF
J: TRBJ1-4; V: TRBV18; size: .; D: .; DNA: TGTGCCAGCTCACCGCAGGGTGAAAAACTGTTTTTT; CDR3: CASSPQGEKLFF
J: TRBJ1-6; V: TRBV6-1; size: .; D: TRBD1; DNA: TGTGCCAGCAGTGATATGTCGGCAGGGGGACCACCCCTCCACTTT; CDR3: CASSDMSAGGPPLHF
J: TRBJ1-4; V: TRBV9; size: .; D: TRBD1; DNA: TGTGCCAGCAGCGTCACAGGGGGCGACAATGAAAAACTGTTTTTT; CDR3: CASSVTGGDNEKLFF
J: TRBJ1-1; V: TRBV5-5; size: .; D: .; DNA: TGTGCCAGCAGCTTCAGGGAGACTGAAGCTTTCTTT; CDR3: CASSFRETEAFF
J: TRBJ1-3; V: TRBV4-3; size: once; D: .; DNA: TGCGCCAGCAGCCAAGCCAGGCGGCTGACGGGAAACACCATATATTTT; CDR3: CASSQARRLTGNTIYF
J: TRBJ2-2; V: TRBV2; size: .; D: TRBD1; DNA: TGTGCCAGCAGTAGGAGAGGGACAGCGAACACCGGGGAGCTGTTTTTT; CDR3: CASSRRGTANTGELFF
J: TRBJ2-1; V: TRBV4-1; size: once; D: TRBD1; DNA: TGCGCCAGCAGCCAAGATCAACAGGGGACCTACAATGAGCAGTTCTTC; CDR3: CASSQDQQGTYNEQFF
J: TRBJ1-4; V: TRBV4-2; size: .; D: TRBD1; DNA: TGTGCCAGCAGCCCTTGGACAGGTGAAAAACTGTTTTTT; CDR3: CASSPWTGEKLFF
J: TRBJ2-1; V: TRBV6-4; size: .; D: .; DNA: TGTGCCAGCAGTGAAGGCAGGGGCCAGATCAATGAGCAGTTCTTC; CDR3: CASSEGRGQINEQFF
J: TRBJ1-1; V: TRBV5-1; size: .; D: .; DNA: TGCGCCAGCAGCCCAGGGCTAACTGAAGCTTTCTTT; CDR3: CASSPGLTEAFF
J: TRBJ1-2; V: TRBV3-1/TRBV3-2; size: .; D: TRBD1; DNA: TGTGCCAGCAGCCAAGATCGGGGACAGGGGGTCCGGAAATATGGCTACACCTTC; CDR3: CASSQDRGQGVRKYGYTF
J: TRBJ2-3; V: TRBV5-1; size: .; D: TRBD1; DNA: TGCGCCAGCAGCCGGATGACAGGGGGCACGACAGATACGCAGTATTTT; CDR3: CASSRMTGGTTDTQYF
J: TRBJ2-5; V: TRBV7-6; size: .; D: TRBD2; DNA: TGTGCCAGCAGCTCCATACTAGCGAAATCAGAAGAGACCCAGTACTTC; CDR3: CASSSILAKSEETQYF
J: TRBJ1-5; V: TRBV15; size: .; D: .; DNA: TGTGCCACCAGCAGAGTCAGTTTCAATCAGCCCCAGCATTTT; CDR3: CATSRVSFNQPQHF
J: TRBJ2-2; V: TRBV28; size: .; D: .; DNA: TGTGCCAGCAGTTTAAAAAGCGGGGAGCTGTTTTTT; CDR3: CASSLKSGELFF
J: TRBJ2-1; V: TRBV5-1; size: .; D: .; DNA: TGCGCCAGCAGCTTGGATACCGCGACAGCCTCTTACAATGAGCAGTTCTTC; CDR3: CASSLDTATASYNEQFF
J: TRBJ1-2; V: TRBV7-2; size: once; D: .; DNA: TGTGCCAGCAGCTTAGAGCCGGGGCGGGGGTCTTATGGCTACACCTTC; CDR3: CASSLEPGRGSYGYTF
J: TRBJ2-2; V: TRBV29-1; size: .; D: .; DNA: TGCAGCGTTCAGGAGGGGGCTTTTACCGGGGAGCTGTTTTTT; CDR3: CSVQEGAFTGELFF
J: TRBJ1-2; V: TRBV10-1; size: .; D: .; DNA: TGCGCCAGAAGTGAGCTAGGGGTGGGAGGCTACACCTTC; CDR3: CARSELGVGGYTF
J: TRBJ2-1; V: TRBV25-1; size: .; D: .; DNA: TGTGCCAGCAGTGAGGAGGGGCCAAGCAATGAGCAGTTCTTC; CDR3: CASSEEGPSNEQFF